The 32 T cell receptor beta chains below were found in one sample sequenced in a study of tumor T cells in aggressive B-cell lymphoma. Produced via immunoSEQ multiplex PCR; TCRdb's table is partial and in-frame only. The table has approximately 6,800 clones, nearly 90% seen once. Specimen: tumor tissue. Receptors originate from an adult with diffuse large B cell lymphoma. Some clones in this sample may be carry-over from other donors' samples.

This chain uses TRBV9 with TRBJ2-3; 8 nucleotides match TRBD2. V lost 7 bases, J lost 6 bases, and 16 bases stayed unmatched. The CDR3 has 16 residues. Looked up from germline, CDR1 is SGDLS and CDR2 is YYNGEE. The CDR3 loop is CASGRGTGGSSDTQYF. The CDR3, as DNA: TGTGCCAGCGGACGGGGGACGGGGGGGAGTTCCGATACGCAGTATTTT.

This chain links TRBV30 with TRBJ1-5; unclear D gene. The CDR3 sequence is 14 residues long. From germline, CDR1 is GTSNPN and CDR2 SVGIG (reference sequence). Between the trimmed V and J ends, which lost 0 bases and 1 base, there was a span of 7 bases. CDR3 loop: CAWSVTRSNQPQHF. CDR3 bases: TGTGCCTGGAGTGTTACCCGGAGCAATCAGCCCCAGCATTTT.

The V gene is TRBV7-9, the J gene TRBJ2-7, with D tentatively TRBD1 (6 bases). This CDR3 has 15 amino acids. V lost 1 base and J lost 2, with 12 bases in between. Per the germline V gene, CDR1 is SEHNR and CDR2 is FQNEAQ (reference sequence). The CDR3 nucleotides read TGTGCCAGCAGCTTAGTAGTGACAGGACCCTACGAGCAGTACTTC. Translation gives CASSLVVTGPYEQYF.

The chain joins TRBV5-4 to TRBJ2-5; TRBD2 agrees at 9 bases. V shed 4 bases and J 5 bases; nucleotides not matched to a gene: 15. Germline V gene lookup returns CDR1 SGHNT and CDR2 YYREEE (reference sequence). This CDR3 region has 17 residues. The CDR3 DNA follows: TGTGCCAGCAGCGGGTTGGTGAAGAGCGGGGGGCGGGAGACCCAGTACTTC. Residues: CASSGLVKSGGRETQYF.

This chain joins TRBV25-1 and TRBJ2-5; 7 bases map to TRBD1. CDR1 MGHDK and CDR2 SYGVNS come from the germline V gene. The CDR3 sequence is 15 residues long. The V and J ends lost 2 bases and 4 bases, in that order; junction bases with no gene match: 7. The CDR3 sequence is CASSEIETGIETQYF. CDR3 coding DNA: TGTGCCAGCAGTGAAATAGAGACAGGGATAGAGACCCAGTACTTC. Looking up the rest from reference TRBV25-1 and TRBJ2-5 gives the full variable domain: EADIYQTPRYLVIGTGKKITLECSQTMGHDKMYWYQQDPGMELHLIHYSYGVNSTEKGDLSSESTVSRIRTEHFPLTLESARPSHTSQYLCASSEIETGIETQYFGPGTRLLVL.

This chain connects TRBV2 to TRBJ2-7; TRBD2 matches 11 bases. This CDR3 contains 15 residues. Trimming took 7 bases from V and 2 from J; bases not matched to a gene: 7. Germline V gene sequence: CDR1 SNHLY, CDR2 FYNNEI. CDR3 loop: CASKVGLAVTYEQYF. DNA of the CDR3: TGTGCCAGCAAGGTGGGACTAGCGGTAACCTACGAGCAGTACTTC.

J is TRBJ2-7 and V is TRBV2; D is unresolved. V was clipped by 6 bases and J by 7 bases, with 10 bases between them. Looked up from germline, CDR1 is SNHLY and CDR2 is FYNNEI. The CDR3 sequence is 11 residues long. CDR3 sequence reads: CASSRVLEQYF. CDR3 bases: TGTGCCAGCAGCCGGGTTTTGGAGCAGTACTTC.

The chain joins TRBV4-3 to TRBJ1-4; D might be TRBD1 (6 bases). Trimming took 0 bases from V and 0 from J, leaving 14 bases between them. Per germline, CDR1 LGHNA and CDR2 YSLEER. The CDR3 covers 18 residues. The CDR3 region is CASSQDLGGSATNEKLFF. CDR3 nucleotide sequence: TGCGCCAGCAGCCAAGATCTAGGGGGTTCAGCAACTAATGAAAAACTGTTTTTT.

The chain links TRBV29-1 to TRBJ2-7; tentatively, D is TRBD2 (6 bases). The CDR3 is 13 residues long. V shed 6 bases and J shed 2 bases, with 14 bases lying between them. The germline gives CDR1 SQVTM, CDR2 ANQGSEA. CDR3 sequence: CSVQAGPTYEQYF. DNA of the CDR3: TGCAGCGTCCAGGCGGGACCCACCTACGAGCAGTACTTC.

The V call is TRBV2, the J call TRBJ1-2; TRBD1 agrees at 8 bases. Trimming cost V 6 bases and J 9 bases; bases outside gene matches: 12. Germline V gives CDR1 SNHLY, CDR2 FYNNEI. The CDR3 is made up of 14 amino acids. DNA for the CDR3: TGTGCCAGCAGCAAGGAGGGACAGGCGGAGCGCTACACCTTC. Protein product: CASSKEGQAERYTF.

This clone has only one observation. The rearrangement links TRBV30 to TRBJ2-7, with 9 bases that match TRBD1. With 2 bases clipped from V and 0 bases from J, the junction kept 11 bases outside the gene matches. From germline, CDR1 is GTSNPN and CDR2 SVGIG (reference sequence). The CDR3 is made up of 17 amino acids. The CDR3 region has the DNA TGTGCCTGGAGTCCGACCTCTGGACAGGGGTACTCCTACGAGCAGTACTTC. Its translation is CAWSPTSGQGYSYEQYF.

The V call is TRBV5-1, the J call TRBJ1-1, with D possibly being TRBD1 (5 bases). The CDR3 spans 14 residues. V was trimmed by 1 base and J by 2 bases, leaving 9 bases between them. Germline lookup yields CDR1 SGHRS and CDR2 YFSETQ. The CDR3, as DNA: TGCGCCAGCAGCTTGACAGGTTCTAACACTGAAGCTTTCTTT. Translating gives CASSLTGSNTEAFF. Full variable domain (remainder filled in from reference TRBV5-1 and TRBJ1-1): KAGVTQTPRYLIKTRGQQVTLSCSPISGHRSVSWYQQTPGQGLQFLFEYFSETQRNKGNFPGRFSGRQFSNSRSEMNVSTLELGDSALYLCASSLTGSNTEAFFGQGTRLTVV.

This clone was recorded once. The chain is built from TRBV18 and TRBJ1-2; TRBD1 matches at 11 bases. The V gene's germline CDR1 is KGHSH and CDR2 LQKENI. The ends lost 4 bases at V and 7 bases at J; junction bases unmatched: 5. This CDR3 comprises 14 residues. CDR3: CASSRDRGVSGYTF. CDR3 nucleotide sequence: TGTGCCAGCTCACGGGACAGGGGGGTCTCTGGCTACACCTTC.

This chain links TRBV6-5 with TRBJ2-7; a possible D gene is TRBD2 (6 bases). The CDR3 consists of 13 residues. CDR1 MNHEY and CDR2 SVGAGI come from the germline V gene. The V end lost 2 bases, the J end lost 4 bases, and 9 bases lay between the germline ends. The DNA for the CDR3 is TGTGCCAGCAGTTACGGGACTCCTTACGAGCAGTACTTC. Its protein is CASSYGTPYEQYF.

The V gene is TRBV28, the J gene TRBJ1-5; TRBD1 is a possible D gene (5 bases). The CDR3 is made up of 13 amino acids. The V gene's germline CDR1 is MDHEN and CDR2 SYDVKM. V was clipped by 2 bases and J by 9 bases, with 11 bases between them. The CDR3 DNA follows: TGTGCCAGCAGTTTACAGGGTTATGGGCCCCAGCATTTT. This gives the protein CASSLQGYGPQHF.

This chain joins TRBV11-3 and TRBJ1-4, with D possibly being TRBD1 (5 bases). V lost 1 base, J lost 6 bases, and 6 bases lay in between. Germline-derived CDR1 and CDR2 are SGHNT and YENEEA. CDR3 size: 13 residues. CDR3 sequence reads: CASSLGGDEKLFF. The CDR3 DNA sequence: TGTGCCAGCAGCTTAGGGGGGGATGAAAAACTGTTTTTT.

The chain recombines TRBV7-9 with TRBJ2-3, with D perhaps matching TRBD1 (6 bases). In germline, CDR1 is SEHNR, CDR2 FQNEAQ (reference sequence). The CDR3 is 15 amino acids. The V end lost 7 bases, the J end lost 3 bases, and 17 bases lay between the germline ends. CDR3 DNA: TGTGCCAGCACCAAGGGGACATCAAGAACAGATACGCAGTATTTT. Translating gives CASTKGTSRTDTQYF.

The J gene is TRBJ2-7, the V gene TRBV18; D is possibly TRBD1 (6 bases). Germline V CDR1 and CDR2: KGHSH, LQKENI. The CDR3 loop spans 15 amino acids. Trimming shortened V by 3 bases and J by 7 bases, and 19 bases separated the two germline ends. This chain's CDR3 is CASSPPTTGQREQYF. CDR3 coding DNA: TGTGCCAGCTCACCCCCGACCACAGGGCAACGGGAGCAGTACTTC.

The rearrangement joins TRBV5-1 to TRBJ2-3, with TRBD2 as a possible D gene (6 bases). Looked up from germline, CDR1 is SGHRS and CDR2 is YFSETQ. Trimming stripped 0 bases from V and 0 bases from J, with 20 bases between. The CDR3 loop spans 19 amino acids. The CDR3 region is CASSLEPFLAKRSTDTQYF. The CDR3 coding sequence is TGCGCCAGCAGCTTGGAGCCCTTTCTAGCGAAGCGTAGCACAGATACGCAGTATTTT. Full variable domain (missing parts from reference TRBV5-1 and TRBJ2-3): KAGVTQTPRYLIKTRGQQVTLSCSPISGHRSVSWYQQTPGQGLQFLFEYFSETQRNKGNFPGRFSGRQFSNSRSEMNVSTLELGDSALYLCASSLEPFLAKRSTDTQYFGPGTRLTVL.

The chain uses TRBV9 and TRBJ2-2; D unclear. Trimming took 2 bases from V and 3 from J, leaving 11 bases between them. Germline CDR1 SGDLS, CDR2 YYNGEE. The CDR3 extends over 15 amino acids. The CDR3 bases are TGTGCCAGCAGCGTTTTTGAGTCTTACACCGGGGAGCTGTTTTTT. It is translated as CASSVFESYTGELFF.

In its sample, this clone was seen once. This chain uses TRBV7-2 with TRBJ2-1; D unclear. Deletions cut 0 bases from V and 1 base from J, with 10 bases between. CDR1 and CDR2 (germline): SGHTA, FQGNSA. The CDR3 sequence is 16 residues long. The CDR3 DNA is TGTGCCAGCAGCTTAGCAGCAGGTATTTCCTACAATGAGCAGTTCTTC. This sequence encodes CASSLAAGISYNEQFF.

The chain links TRBV14 to TRBJ1-2, with 9 nucleotides matching TRBD1. Germline trimming cut 0 bases from V and 8 bases from J; bases unmatched to any gene: 10. Germline lookup yields CDR1 SGHDN and CDR2 FVKESK. The CDR3 spans 16 residues. The CDR3 here is CASSQEVGQGFKGYTF. In DNA, the CDR3 is TGTGCCAGCAGCCAAGAAGTCGGACAGGGGTTTAAAGGCTACACCTTC.

The chain couples TRBV11-2 to TRBJ2-7, with D tentatively TRBD1 (5 bases). This CDR3 is built from 14 residues. Trimming removed 0 bases at V and 1 base at J, with 7 bases between. Germline CDR1 reads SGHAT; CDR2 reads FQNNGV. CDR3 DNA: TGTGCCAGCAGCTTAGACAGGGTTTCCTACGAGCAGTACTTC. Protein sequence: CASSLDRVSYEQYF.

V gene TRBV6-1 combines with J gene TRBJ1-2; D gene ambiguous. The germline V gene has CDR1 MNHNS and CDR2 SASEGT. The CDR3 sequence is 15 residues long. V was cut by 7 bases and J by 5 bases, with 20 bases left in between. CDR3 loop: CASNPGSSRGYGYTF. DNA for the CDR3: TGTGCCAGCAACCCCGGATCCTCACGCGGGTATGGCTACACCTTC.

The chain employs TRBV5-4 and TRBJ2-7, with D possibly being TRBD1 (5 bases). Germline V gives CDR1 SGHNT, CDR2 YYREEE (reference sequence). With 2 bases removed from V and 2 bases from J, the gap between germline ends came to 11 bases. The CDR3 is made up of 14 amino acids. Here the CDR3 reads CASSLAREPYEQYF. The DNA for the CDR3 is TGTGCCAGCAGCTTAGCCAGGGAACCCTACGAGCAGTACTTC.

This clone has more than one count but fewer than ten. The genes are TRBV6-5 and TRBJ1-1; a weak D match, TRBD1 (5 bases). The CDR3 is 13 residues long. V gave up 5 bases and J gave up 6 bases, with 13 bases separating them. From germline, CDR1 is MNHEY and CDR2 SVGAGI. The CDR3 reads CASSPQGGSEAFF. The CDR3 nucleotides read TGTGCCAGCAGTCCCCAGGGCGGTTCTGAAGCTTTCTTT.

The chain has TRBV5-1 and TRBJ2-1; tentatively, D is TRBD2 (6 bases). The germline V and J ends were trimmed by 0 bases and 6 bases, with 13 bases remaining between them. Germline assignment: CDR1 SGHRS and CDR2 YFSETQ. The CDR3 spans 15 residues. The CDR3 reads CASSLVASAGNEQFF. CDR3 nucleotide sequence: TGCGCCAGCAGCTTGGTAGCTAGCGCAGGCAATGAGCAGTTCTTC.

A few counts support this clone. The rearrangement joins TRBV27 to TRBJ2-1; TRBD2 matches at 12 bases. V lost 5 bases to trimming and J lost 8 bases; unmatched junction nucleotides: 13. Germline CDR1 MNHEY, CDR2 SMNVEV (reference sequence). CDR3 length: 17 residues. CDR3 sequence (DNA): TGTGCCAGCAGTCTTACTCCTAGCGGGAGGGCTTTGCATGAGCAGTTCTTC. Translation gives CASSLTPSGRALHEQFF.

The V gene is TRBV6-4, the J gene TRBJ2-7, with TRBD1 as a possible D gene (6 bases). The CDR3 is 19 amino acids. Germline loops: CDR1 MRHNA, CDR2 SNTAGT. V lost 4 bases to trimming and J lost 3 bases, with 28 bases between them. CDR3 sequence reads: CASSGTTQQGCQYDYEQYF. In nucleotides, the CDR3 is TGTGCCAGCAGTGGGACAACCCAACAGGGATGCCAGTACGACTACGAGCAGTACTTC.

This clone was picked up one time. The CDR3: CASSYEGSDRYGYTF. The CDR3, as DNA: TGTGCCAGCAGTTACGAAGGGTCGGACAGATATGGCTACACCTTC. The V and J genes are TRBV6-5 and TRBJ1-2; perhaps TRBD1 as D (6 bases). Trimming removed 2 bases at V and 5 bases at J, with 15 bases between. The germline CDR1 and CDR2 sequences are MNHEY and SVGAGI. The CDR3 runs 15 residues.

The V and J genes are TRBV20-1 and TRBJ2-1; D is ambiguous. Germline V gene data show CDR1 as DFQATT and CDR2 as SNEGSKA (reference sequence). The CDR3 extends over 11 amino acids. The germline V and J ends were trimmed by 4 bases and 4 bases, with 5 bases remaining between them. The chain's CDR3 is CSATRYNEQFF. The DNA of the CDR3 is TGCAGTGCTACGAGATACAATGAGCAGTTCTTC.

The chain links TRBV18 to TRBJ1-2; D remains ambiguous. Per germline, CDR1 KGHSH and CDR2 LQKENI. The CDR3 consists of 16 residues. Deletions cut 2 bases from V and 0 bases from J, with 13 bases between. The CDR3 DNA sequence: TGTGCCAGCTCACCATCCTCGGGGTTGACTAACTATGGCTACACCTTC. This translates into CASSPSSGLTNYGYTF.